In this sample, the clone carrying this T cell receptor beta chain turned up many times. The data derive from a study of Graves' ophthalmopathy and Graves' hyperthyroidism. Researchers took RNA transcripts and amplified TCR beta CDR3 regions from them. HTBI primers primed a first-round RT-PCR, and a second-round multiplex PCR followed. TCRdb ran MiXCR on the multiplex PCR reads and lists one entry per CDR3 protein. Among under 250,000 distinct CDR3 sequences listed, 29% were seen once. Germline V CDR1 and CDR2: SGHVS, FNYEAQ. The CDR3 runs 14 residues. V shed 5 bases and J 4 bases; nucleotides not matched to a gene: 8.

This TCR was recovered from a man in his forties or fifties with Graves' ophthalmopathy. The V call is TRBV7-6, the J call TRBJ2-7, with 7 bases matching TRBD1. The specimen sequenced was peripheral blood. CDR3 bases: TGTGCCAGCAGCCACCCAGGGACAGCTTACGAGCAGTACTTC. Translation gives CASSHPGTAYEQYF.